This T cell receptor (beta chain) was sequenced for a study of cytomegalovirus exposure and HLA in healthy donors. PCR involved 60 Vbeta and 13 Jbeta primers. Libraries were prepared by immunoSEQ multiplex PCR; TCRdb keeps only in-frame clonotypes and omits some of them. The sample records around 100,000 clones, approximately 80% being singletons. Study conclusions and caveats: Cytomegalovirus-associated TCR beta chains were listed, numbering around 150. For most subjects, TCR beta sequences were reported to predict HLA-A and HLA-B alleles with accuracy.

Concerning this clone itself: Its antigen is as yet unknown.

Deletions cut 4 bases from V and 0 bases from J, with 10 bases between. In germline, CDR1 is MNHEY, CDR2 SVGAGI. The CDR3 consists of 14 residues. The chain joins TRBV6-5 to TRBJ2-7, with D possibly matching TRBD1 (6 bases). This TCR derives from a woman aged 25 to 45 in good health and CMV-seronegative. Sequenced sample: PBMCs. CDR3 protein: CASSFTGTSYEQYF. For the CDR3, the DNA is TGTGCCAGCAGTTTTACAGGGACCTCCTACGAGCAGTACTTC.